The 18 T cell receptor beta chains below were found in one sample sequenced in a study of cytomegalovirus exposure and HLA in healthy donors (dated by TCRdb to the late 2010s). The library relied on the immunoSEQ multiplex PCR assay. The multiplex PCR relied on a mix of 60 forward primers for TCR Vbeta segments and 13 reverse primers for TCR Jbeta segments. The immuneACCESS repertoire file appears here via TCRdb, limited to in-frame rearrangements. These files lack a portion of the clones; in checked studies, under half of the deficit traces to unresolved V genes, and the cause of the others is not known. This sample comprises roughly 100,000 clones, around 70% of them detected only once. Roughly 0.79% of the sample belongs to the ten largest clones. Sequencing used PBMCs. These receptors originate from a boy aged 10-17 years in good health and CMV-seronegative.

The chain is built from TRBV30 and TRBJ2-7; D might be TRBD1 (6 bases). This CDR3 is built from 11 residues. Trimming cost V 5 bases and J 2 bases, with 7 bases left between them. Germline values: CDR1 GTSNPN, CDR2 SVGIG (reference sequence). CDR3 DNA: TGTGCCTGGCGGGACACCTACGAGCAGTACTTC. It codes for CAWRDTYEQYF.

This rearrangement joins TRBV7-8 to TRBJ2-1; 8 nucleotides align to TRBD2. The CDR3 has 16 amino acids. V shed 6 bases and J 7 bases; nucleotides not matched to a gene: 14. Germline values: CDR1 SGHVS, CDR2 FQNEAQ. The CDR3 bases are TGTGCCAGCAGTCGCTGGAGCGGGAGTTATCTGAATGAGCAGTTCTTC. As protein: CASSRWSGSYLNEQFF.

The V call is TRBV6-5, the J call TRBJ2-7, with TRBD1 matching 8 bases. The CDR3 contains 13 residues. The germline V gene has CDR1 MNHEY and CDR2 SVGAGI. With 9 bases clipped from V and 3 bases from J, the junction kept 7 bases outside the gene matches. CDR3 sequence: CASSDRGGYEQYF. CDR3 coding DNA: TGTGCCAGTTCTGACAGGGGTGGCTACGAGCAGTACTTC.

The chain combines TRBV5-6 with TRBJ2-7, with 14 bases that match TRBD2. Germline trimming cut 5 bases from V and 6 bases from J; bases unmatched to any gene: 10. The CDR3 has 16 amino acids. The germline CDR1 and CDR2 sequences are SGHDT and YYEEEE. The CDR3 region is CASSRGLAGGAGEQYF. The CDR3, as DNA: TGTGCCAGCAGTAGAGGACTAGCGGGAGGTGCCGGCGAGCAGTACTTC.

DNA for the CDR3: TGTGCCAGTAGTGGGAGGGGCTCCTACGAGCAGTACTTC. Translating gives CASSGRGSYEQYF. The rearrangement joins TRBV19 to TRBJ2-7; 7 bases map to TRBD2. Germline CDR1 LNHDA, CDR2 SQIVND (reference sequence). The CDR3 loop spans 13 amino acids. The trim removed 5 bases at V and 0 bases at J, leaving 1 base unmatched.

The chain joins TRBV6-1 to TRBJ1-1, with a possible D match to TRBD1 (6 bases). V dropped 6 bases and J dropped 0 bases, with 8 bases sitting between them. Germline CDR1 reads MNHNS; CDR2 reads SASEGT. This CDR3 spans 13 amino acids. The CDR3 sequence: CASRQGLNTEAFF. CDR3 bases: TGTGCCAGCAGACAGGGATTGAACACTGAAGCTTTCTTT.

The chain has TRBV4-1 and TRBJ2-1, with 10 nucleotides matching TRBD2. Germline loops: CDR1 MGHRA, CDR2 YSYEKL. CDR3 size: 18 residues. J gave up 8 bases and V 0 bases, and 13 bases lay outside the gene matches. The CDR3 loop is CASSQEGPTIAGGYEQFF. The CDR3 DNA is TGCGCCAGCAGCCAAGAGGGCCCGACTATAGCGGGAGGCTATGAGCAGTTCTTC.

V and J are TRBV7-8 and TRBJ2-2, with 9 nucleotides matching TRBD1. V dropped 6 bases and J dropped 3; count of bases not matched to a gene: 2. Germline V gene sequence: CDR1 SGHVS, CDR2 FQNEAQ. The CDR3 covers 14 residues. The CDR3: CASRGQGHTGELFF. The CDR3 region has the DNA TGTGCCAGCAGAGGACAGGGGCACACCGGGGAGCTGTTTTTT.

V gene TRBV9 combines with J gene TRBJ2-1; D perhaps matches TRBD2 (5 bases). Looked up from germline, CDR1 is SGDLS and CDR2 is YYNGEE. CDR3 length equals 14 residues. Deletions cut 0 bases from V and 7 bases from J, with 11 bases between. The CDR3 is CASSVAGLANEQFF. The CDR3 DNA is TGTGCCAGCAGCGTAGCCGGACTTGCTAATGAGCAGTTCTTC.

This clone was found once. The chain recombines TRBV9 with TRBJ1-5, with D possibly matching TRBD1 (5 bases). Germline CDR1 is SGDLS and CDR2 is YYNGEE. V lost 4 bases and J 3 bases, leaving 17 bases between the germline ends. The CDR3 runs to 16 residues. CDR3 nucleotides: TGTGCCAGCAGCCCACGGGACTCTGATCACAATCAGCCCCAGCATTTT. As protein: CASSPRDSDHNQPQHF.

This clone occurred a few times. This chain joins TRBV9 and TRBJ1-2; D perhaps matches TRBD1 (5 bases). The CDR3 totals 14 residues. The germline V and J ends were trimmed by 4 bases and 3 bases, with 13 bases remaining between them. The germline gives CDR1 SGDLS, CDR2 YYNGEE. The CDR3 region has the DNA TGTGCCAGCAGCACCATACAGGACCACTATGGCTACACCTTC. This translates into CASSTIQDHYGYTF.

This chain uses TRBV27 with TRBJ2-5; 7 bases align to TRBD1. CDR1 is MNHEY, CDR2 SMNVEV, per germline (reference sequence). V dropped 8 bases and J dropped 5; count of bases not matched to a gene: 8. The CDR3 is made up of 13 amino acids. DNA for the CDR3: TGTGCCAGCCCCCAGACAGGGTTGGAGACCCAGTACTTC. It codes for CASPQTGLETQYF.

CDR3 nucleotide sequence: TGTGCCAGCAGTGAAGAGAGGACAGGGAACTATGGCTACACCTTC. Translated: CASSEERTGNYGYTF. This chain links TRBV2 with TRBJ1-2, with 8 bases identical to TRBD1. The CDR3 is made up of 15 amino acids. Germline values: CDR1 SNHLY, CDR2 FYNNEI. Trimming took 1 base from V and 2 from J; bases not matched to a gene: 3.

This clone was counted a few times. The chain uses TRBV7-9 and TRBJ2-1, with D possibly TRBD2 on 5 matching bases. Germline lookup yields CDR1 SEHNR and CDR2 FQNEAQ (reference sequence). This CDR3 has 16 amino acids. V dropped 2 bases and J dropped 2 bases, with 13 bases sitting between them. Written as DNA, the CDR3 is TGTGCCAGCAGCTTAAAACAGCGGAACGCCTACAATGAGCAGTTCTTC. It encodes CASSLKQRNAYNEQFF. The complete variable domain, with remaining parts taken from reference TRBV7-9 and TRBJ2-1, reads DTGVSQNPRHKITKRGQNVTFRCDPISEHNRLYWYRQTLGQGPEFLTYFQNEAQLEKSRLLSDRFSAERPKGSFSTLEIQRTEQGDSAMYLCASSLKQRNAYNEQFFGPGTRLTVL.

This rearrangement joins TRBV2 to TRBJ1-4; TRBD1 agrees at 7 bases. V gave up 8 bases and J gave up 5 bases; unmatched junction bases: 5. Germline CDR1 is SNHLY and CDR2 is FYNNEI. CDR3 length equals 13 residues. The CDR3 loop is CASHGTVNEKLFF. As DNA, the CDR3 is TGTGCCAGCCACGGGACAGTAAATGAAAAACTGTTTTTT.

Here the CDR3 reads CASSPGYEYGYTF. In nucleotides, the CDR3 is TGTGCCAGCAGCCCGGGATACGAATATGGCTACACCTTC. J is TRBJ1-2 and V is TRBV7-2; D not resolved. From germline, CDR1 is SGHTA and CDR2 FQGNSA. Trimming cost V 5 bases and J 5 bases, with 12 bases left between them. The CDR3 runs 13 residues. Supplemented by reference TRBV7-2 and TRBJ1-2, the full variable domain reads GAGVSQSPSNKVTEKGKDVELRCDPISGHTALYWYRQSLGQGLEFLIYFQGNSAPDKSGLPSDRFSAERTGGSVSTLTIQRTQQEDSAVYLCASSPGYEYGYTFGSGTRLTVV.

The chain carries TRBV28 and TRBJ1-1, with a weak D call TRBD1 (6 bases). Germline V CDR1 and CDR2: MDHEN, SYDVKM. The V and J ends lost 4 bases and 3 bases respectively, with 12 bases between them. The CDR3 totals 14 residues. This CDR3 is CASSSGQTDTEAFF. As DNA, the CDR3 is TGTGCCAGCAGTTCCGGACAGACAGACACTGAAGCTTTCTTT.

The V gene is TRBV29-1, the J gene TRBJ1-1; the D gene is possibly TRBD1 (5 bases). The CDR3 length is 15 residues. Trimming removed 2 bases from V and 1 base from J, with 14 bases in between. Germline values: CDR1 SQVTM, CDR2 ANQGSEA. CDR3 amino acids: CSVERPGARNTEAFF. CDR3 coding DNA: TGCAGCGTTGAACGTCCTGGGGCGAGGAACACTGAAGCTTTCTTT.